This TCR beta chain was retrieved from a study of blood T cell repertoires in COVID-19. About this clone: Different DNA sequences within this sample yield the same CDR3.

The CDR3 is 17 residues long. V was pared by 1 base and J by 0 bases, with 3 bases of the junction left unmatched. The germline V gene encodes CDR1 MGHRA and CDR2 YSYEKL. Clones were read by immunoSEQ multiplex PCR, and TCRdb kept only the in-frame ones, dropping some. The profile covers 150,000 to 200,000 clones, with more than 75% appearing a single time and 17% taken by the ten largest. The chain has TRBV4-1 and TRBJ2-2, with 9 bases lining up with TRBD1. This clonotype was sampled from a woman aged 50 to 60 with acute COVID-19. The sequencing input was PBMCs or T cells enriched from blood (not recorded which). The CDR3, as DNA: TGCGCCAGCAGCCAAGGGAGACAGGGGGCGAACACCGGGGAGCTGTTTTTT. Encoded protein: CASSQGRQGANTGELFF.